A single sample is the source of the 17 T cell receptor beta chains below, sequenced in a study of cytotoxic CD8 clonotypes in ibrutinib-treated CLL. The protocol was immunoSEQ multiplex PCR, while the TCRdb copy is restricted to in-frame clones and leaves out a portion. In the table there are over 25,000 clones, approximately 80% of which are singletons. The sequenced sample was PBMCs, obtained after 36 months of ibrutinib treatment. Receptor source: a human donor with chronic lymphocytic leukemia.

The chain combines TRBV4-2 with TRBJ2-6; D is ambiguous. The CDR3 has 18 amino acids. Looked up from germline, CDR1 is LGHNA and CDR2 is YNFKEQ. V lost 1 base to trimming and J lost 4 bases, with 17 bases between them. Here the CDR3 reads CASSQADLAQSGANVLTF. The CDR3 DNA is TGTGCCAGCAGCCAAGCGGACCTTGCCCAGTCCGGGGCCAACGTCCTGACTTTC.

The J gene is TRBJ2-5, the V gene TRBV6-5; possibly TRBD1 for D (5 bases). The germline gives CDR1 MNHEY, CDR2 SVGAGI. This CDR3 is built from 14 residues. The V and J ends lost 2 bases and 3 bases respectively, with 10 bases between them. The CDR3: CASSYRAGKETQYF. The CDR3 DNA follows: TGTGCCAGCAGTTACCGGGCAGGGAAAGAGACCCAGTACTTC.

This clone was recorded only once. The chain combines TRBV5-5 with TRBJ2-7, with a possible D match to TRBD1 (5 bases). This CDR3 is built from 15 residues. Germline values: CDR1 SGHKS, CDR2 YYEKEE (reference sequence). Trimming stripped 0 bases from V and 2 bases from J, with 12 bases between. The CDR3: CASSLETAIPYEQYF. The CDR3 nucleotides read TGTGCCAGCAGCTTGGAGACAGCTATACCCTACGAGCAGTACTTC.

This clone was observed a few times. The chain uses TRBV5-1 and TRBJ1-3; D call uncertain. The CDR3 covers 16 residues. The germline V gene encodes CDR1 SGHRS and CDR2 YFSETQ. Trimming cost V 0 bases and J 0 bases, with 10 bases left between them. This chain's CDR3 is CASSLVPAYSGNTIYF. As DNA, the CDR3 is TGCGCCAGCAGCTTGGTCCCCGCATACTCTGGAAACACCATATATTTT.

The chain uses TRBV30 and TRBJ2-7, with D unresolved. Germline V gene data show CDR1 as GTSNPN and CDR2 as SVGIG (reference sequence). V was clipped by 0 bases and J by 1 base, with 7 bases between them. The CDR3 sequence is 13 residues long. CDR3 nucleotide sequence: TGTGCCTGGAGTGTAGGCGATTCCTACGAGCAGTACTTC. Protein: CAWSVGDSYEQYF.

The rearrangement links TRBV7-7 to TRBJ2-3; the match to TRBD2 covers 12 bases. Trimming cost V 5 bases and J 5 bases; bases outside gene matches: 8. The CDR3 length is 16 residues. CDR1 is SSHAT, CDR2 FNYEAQ, per germline (reference sequence). The CDR3 spells CASSPGTSGFLDTQYF. For the CDR3, the DNA is TGTGCCAGCAGCCCCGGGACTAGCGGGTTCTTAGATACGCAGTATTTT.

The chain has TRBV19 and TRBJ1-1, with D uncertain. The germline CDR1 and CDR2 sequences are LNHDA and SQIVND (reference sequence). The V gene lost 6 bases and the J gene lost 5 bases, with 19 bases spanning the gap. CDR3 size: 15 residues. CDR3 coding DNA: TGTGCCAGTAGCCTCTCCATCGCGGGGTATACTGAAGCTTTCTTT. It is translated as CASSLSIAGYTEAFF.

The chain couples TRBV19 to TRBJ1-6; D possibly corresponds to TRBD1 (5 bases). The CDR3 is made up of 15 amino acids. The V and J ends lost 4 bases and 8 bases respectively, with 15 bases between them. Germline CDR1 reads LNHDA; CDR2 reads SQIVND (reference sequence). The DNA of the CDR3 is TGTGCCAGTAGTAAGGGGCAGGGACCCTATTCACCCCTCCACTTT. Protein product: CASSKGQGPYSPLHF.

The chain combines TRBV7-6 with TRBJ1-2, with a tentative D call TRBD1 (5 bases). The V and J ends lost 5 bases and 1 base respectively, with 17 bases between them. The germline V gene encodes CDR1 SGHVS and CDR2 FNYEAQ. The CDR3 length is 16 residues. The CDR3, as DNA: TGTGCCAGCAGCCCTTCTGGGACCTTGGGTAACTATGGCTACACCTTC. The encoded protein is CASSPSGTLGNYGYTF.

This rearrangement joins TRBV18 to TRBJ1-1; D is undetermined. V was cut by 2 bases and J by 5 bases, with 9 bases left in between. Per germline, CDR1 KGHSH and CDR2 LQKENI. The length of the CDR3 is 13 residues. Written as DNA, the CDR3 is TGTGCCAGCTCACCAGGGGATAGGACTGAAGCTTTCTTT. Protein: CASSPGDRTEAFF.

The rearrangement joins TRBV11-2 to TRBJ2-5; a possible D gene is TRBD2 (6 bases). The CDR3 consists of 13 residues. The V end was cut by 4 bases, the J end by 2 bases, with 8 bases between. Per germline, CDR1 SGHAT and CDR2 FQNNGV. The CDR3 DNA reads TGTGCCAGCAGCTCCGGACTACAAGAGACCCAGTACTTC. Translating it yields CASSSGLQETQYF.

The chain employs TRBV2 and TRBJ1-1; D call uncertain. The CDR3 spans 12 residues. Trimming removed 6 bases from V and 5 bases from J, with 10 bases in between. Germline loops: CDR1 SNHLY, CDR2 FYNNEI. CDR3 protein: CASRGSGTEAFF. In nucleotides, the CDR3 is TGTGCCAGCAGAGGTTCGGGGACTGAAGCTTTCTTT.

J is TRBJ1-2 and V is TRBV6-6; D not resolved. The CDR3 sequence is 14 residues long. Germline values: CDR1 MNHNY, CDR2 SVGAGI (reference sequence). Trimming took 7 bases from V and 4 from J, leaving 16 bases between them. CDR3 in amino acids: CASTPGGFRYGYTF. CDR3 DNA: TGTGCCAGCACCCCCGGTGGTTTCCGCTATGGCTACACCTTC.

CDR3 nucleotides: TGTGCCAGTAGACCCCACCCCCAGAGGAATAGCAATCAGCCCCAGCATTTT. Residues: CASRPHPQRNSNQPQHF. The genes are TRBV19 and TRBJ1-5; no firm D call. Germline CDR1 is LNHDA and CDR2 is SQIVND (reference sequence). CDR3 length: 17 residues. V was shortened by 6 bases and J by 0 bases, with 18 bases between the two germline ends.

This rearrangement joins TRBV5-1 to TRBJ1-1; D is unresolved. Germline CDR1 SGHRS, CDR2 YFSETQ. This CDR3 is built from 13 residues. The V end was cut by 6 bases, the J end by 4 bases, with 13 bases between. CDR3 coding DNA: TGCGCCAGCATTGAGGATGGTGGCACTGAAGCTTTCTTT. Its translation is CASIEDGGTEAFF.

The V and J genes are TRBV5-1 and TRBJ1-6, with a weak D call TRBD1 (5 bases). The V gene lost 1 base and the J gene lost 8 bases, with 19 bases spanning the gap. The CDR3 has 17 amino acids. Germline assignment: CDR1 SGHRS and CDR2 YFSETQ. CDR3: CASSLFIRGLGDSPLHF. In DNA form, the CDR3 reads TGCGCCAGCAGCTTGTTTATAAGGGGCCTAGGAGATTCACCCCTCCACTTT.

This clone was detected once. The CDR3 reads CASSLQGVNTEAFF. In nucleotides, the CDR3 is TGTGCCAGCAGTTTACAGGGTGTTAACACTGAAGCTTTCTTT. The chain uses TRBV27 and TRBJ1-1; D might be TRBD1 (5 bases). V shed 2 bases and J shed 2 bases, with 9 bases lying between them. The CDR3 contains 14 residues. Germline V gene data show CDR1 as MNHEY and CDR2 as SMNVEV (reference sequence).